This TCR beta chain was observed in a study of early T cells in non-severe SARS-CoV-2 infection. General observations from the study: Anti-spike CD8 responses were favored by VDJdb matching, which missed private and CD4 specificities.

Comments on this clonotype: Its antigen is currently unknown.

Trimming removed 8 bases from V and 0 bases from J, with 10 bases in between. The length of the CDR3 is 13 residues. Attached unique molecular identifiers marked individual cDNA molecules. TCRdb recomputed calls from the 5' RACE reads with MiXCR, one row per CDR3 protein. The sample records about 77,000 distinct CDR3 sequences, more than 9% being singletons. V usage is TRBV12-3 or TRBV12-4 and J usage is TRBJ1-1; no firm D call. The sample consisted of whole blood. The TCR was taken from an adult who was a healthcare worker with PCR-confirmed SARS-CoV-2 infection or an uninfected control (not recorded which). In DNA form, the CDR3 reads TGTGCCAGCGCTCAGACTGTGAACACTGAAGCTTTCTTT. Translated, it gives CASAQTVNTEAFF.